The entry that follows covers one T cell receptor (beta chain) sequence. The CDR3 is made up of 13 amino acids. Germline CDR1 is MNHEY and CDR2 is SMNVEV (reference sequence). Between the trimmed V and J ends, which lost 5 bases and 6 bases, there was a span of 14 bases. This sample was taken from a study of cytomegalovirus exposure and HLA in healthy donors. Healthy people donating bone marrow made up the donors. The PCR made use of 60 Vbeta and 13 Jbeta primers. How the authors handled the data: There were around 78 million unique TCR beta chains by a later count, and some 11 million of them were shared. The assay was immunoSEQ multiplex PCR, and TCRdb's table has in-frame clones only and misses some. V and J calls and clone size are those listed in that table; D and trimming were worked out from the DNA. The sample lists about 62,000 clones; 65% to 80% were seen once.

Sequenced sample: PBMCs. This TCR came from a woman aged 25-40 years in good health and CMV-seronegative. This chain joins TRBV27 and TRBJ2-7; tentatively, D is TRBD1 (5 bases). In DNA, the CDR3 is TGTGCCAGCAGTGACAGAGGAATCACCGAGCAGTACTTC. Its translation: CASSDRGITEQYF.